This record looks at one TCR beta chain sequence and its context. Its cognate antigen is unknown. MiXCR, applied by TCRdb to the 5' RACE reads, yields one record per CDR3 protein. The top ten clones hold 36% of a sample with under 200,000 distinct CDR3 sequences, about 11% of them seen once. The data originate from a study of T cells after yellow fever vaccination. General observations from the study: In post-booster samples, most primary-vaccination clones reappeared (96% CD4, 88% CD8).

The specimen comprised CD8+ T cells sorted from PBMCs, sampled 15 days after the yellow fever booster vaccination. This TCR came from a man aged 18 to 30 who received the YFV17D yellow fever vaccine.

CDR3 sequence: CASSFVGLAELKTQYF. CDR3 in DNA: TGTGCCAGCAGTTTCGTGGGGCTAGCGGAGTTAAAGACCCAGTACTTC. The chain employs TRBV12-3 or TRBV12-4 and TRBJ2-5; TRBD2 aligns across 7 bases. CDR3 size: 16 residues. The trim removed 3 bases at V and 6 bases at J, leaving 13 bases unmatched.